The sequence of this T cell receptor (beta chain) was determined in a study of cytotoxic CD8 clonotypes in ibrutinib-treated CLL. Study at large: Investigators reported about 24 partial and 2 complete responses; after median about six years, roughly 15 patients remained remitted and about 12 progressed.

Of note for this clone: What it binds is unknown.

Notes on the study in general: Baseline clonality was higher than in age-matched healthy donors and moved in step with circulating CD8+ T-cell counts. Sustained-remission patients were sampled at one set of times and progressing patients at different ones.

TCRdb keeps only in-frame clones here, not all; method: immunoSEQ multiplex PCR. The table records 110,000 to 150,000 clones, about 70% of them present only once. The specimen was PBMCs, collected after 24 months of ibrutinib treatment. This sequence originates from a human donor with chronic lymphocytic leukemia.

The CDR3 is CASSYFKGQGDEQYF. In DNA form, the CDR3 reads TGTGCCAGCAGTTACTTTAAGGGGCAGGGGGACGAGCAGTACTTC. The chain joins TRBV6-5 to TRBJ2-7; 7 bases agree with TRBD1. V lost 1 base to trimming and J lost 5 bases; unmatched junction nucleotides: 8. This CDR3 comprises 15 residues. Germline V gene sequence: CDR1 MNHEY, CDR2 SVGAGI.